A selection of T cell receptor beta chains follows, all from one sample in a study of blood T cell repertoires in COVID-19. TCRdb's table, derived via immunoSEQ multiplex PCR, lists solely in-frame clones and lacks some. The profile shows approximately 69,000 clones, about 86% of them singletons. The sequenced sample was peripheral blood. The receptors here all came from a human donor in a cohort sampled during active COVID-19. Each CDR3 is given with its conserved first and last residue. The D gene is left open where the match is weak. Not every row has a clone size; where given, it reads once, few, many or a size class.

v_call	d_call	clone_size	j_call	cdr3_nt	cdr3_aa
TRBV6-5	-	-	TRBJ1-2	TGTGCCAGCAGGAGCCAGGGGACCGGCTATGGCTACACCTTC	CASRSQGTGYGYTF
TRBV19	-	-	TRBJ1-1	TGTGCCAGTAGTATAGACCTCGGACAGATATATGAAGCTTTCTTT	CASSIDLGQIYEAFF
TRBV9	-	few	TRBJ2-3	TGTGCCAGCAGCTCATTCACAGATACGCAGTATTTT	CASSSFTDTQYF
TRBV18	-	-	TRBJ2-3	TGTGCCAGCTCACCAGAGGGTAGGGTACAGGGAAAAGATACGCAGTATTTT	CASSPEGRVQGKDTQYF
TRBV2	-	-	TRBJ2-7	TGTGCCAGCAGTGAAGAAATGGGCAGGGGCTACGAGCAGTACTTC	CASSEEMGRGYEQYF
TRBV4-1	-	few	TRBJ2-3	TGCGCCAGCAGCCAAGTCAATATGGTCAGTTTTGATACGCAGTATTTT	CASSQVNMVSFDTQYF
TRBV7-2	-	-	TRBJ2-3	TGTGCCAGCAGCTTAGATTGGGCCCAAATATTAACAGATACGCAGTATTTT	CASSLDWAQILTDTQYF
TRBV7-6	-	few	TRBJ2-3	TGTGCCAGCAGCTTAGATTCGGGGAGGACAGATACGCAGTATTTT	CASSLDSGRTDTQYF
TRBV9	-	-	TRBJ2-5	TGTGCCAGCAGCGTCACTAGCCTCGGGTTGGAGACCCAGTACTTC	CASSVTSLGLETQYF
TRBV5-4	TRBD2	-	TRBJ2-3	TGTGCCAGCAGCTTGACCCTAGCGGGGGGGACCACAGATACGCAGTATTTT	CASSLTLAGGTTDTQYF
TRBV7-2	-	-	TRBJ2-7	TGTGCCAGCAGCTTAGTCGATCAGGGCGCCTACGAGCAGTACTTC	CASSLVDQGAYEQYF
TRBV11-3	-	-	TRBJ1-1	TGTGCCAGCAGCTTTGGCAGGAACACTGAAGCTTTCTTT	CASSFGRNTEAFF
TRBV11-1	TRBD2	-	TRBJ2-2	TGTGCCAGCAGCCGCACTAGCGGGGCCAACACCGGGGAGCTGTTTTTT	CASSRTSGANTGELFF
TRBV27	-	-	TRBJ1-2	TGTGCCAGCAGTTTGCGGGCGAACTATGGCTACACCTTC	CASSLRANYGYTF
TRBV3-1/TRBV3-2	-	once	TRBJ1-1	TGTGCCAGCAGCCAAGCCGCCAGGAACACTGAAGCTTTCTTT	CASSQAARNTEAFF
TRBV11-2	TRBD1	-	TRBJ2-3	TGTGCCAGCAGCTTAACAGGCCGGGACAGAGATACGCAGTATTTT	CASSLTGRDRDTQYF
TRBV28	TRBD1	-	TRBJ1-1	TGTGCCAGCAGTCCCTACAGGGGCACTGAAGCTTTCTTT	CASSPYRGTEAFF
TRBV6-2/TRBV6-3	-	once	TRBJ1-5	TGTGCCAGCAGTAAGACGGGGGGCAATCAGCCCCAGCATTTT	CASSKTGGNQPQHF
TRBV28	-	-	TRBJ1-6	TGTGCCAGCAGTCTAAGATCAGGGATTTCACCCCTCCACTTT	CASSLRSGISPLHF
TRBV15	TRBD1	once	TRBJ1-5	TGTGCCACCAGCAGAGACAGGGGGTATAGCAATCAGCCCCAGCATTTT	CATSRDRGYSNQPQHF
TRBV14	TRBD1	once	TRBJ1-1	TGTGCCAGCAGCCCGCAGGGGGCGAGCACTGAAGCTTTCTTT	CASSPQGASTEAFF
TRBV9	TRBD2	-	TRBJ2-5	TGTGCCAGCAGCCCGAGGCGGTCTAGCGGACAAGAGACCCAGTACTTC	CASSPRRSSGQETQYF
TRBV2	-	-	TRBJ2-1	TGTGCCAGCAGAGAGAACAATGAGCAGTTCTTC	CASRENNEQFF
TRBV9	-	-	TRBJ1-1	TGTGCCAGCAGCGTAGACCCGGACAGGAACACTGAAGCTTTCTTT	CASSVDPDRNTEAFF
TRBV7-8	-	once	TRBJ1-1	TGTGCCAGCAGCTTAGGGAGGGGAGGGGACACTGAAGCTTTCTTT	CASSLGRGGDTEAFF
TRBV6-2/TRBV6-3	TRBD1	once	TRBJ1-1	TGTGCCAGCAGCCACCCTAGGACAGGGGGCGCGGGAGTGAACACTGAAGCTTTCTTT	CASSHPRTGGAGVNTEAFF
TRBV6-5	-	-	TRBJ2-2	TGTGCCAGCAAGGAGCGCGGGGGCTTAAGTGGGGAGCTGTTTTTT	CASKERGGLSGELFF
TRBV6-2/TRBV6-3	TRBD2	-	TRBJ2-1	TGTGCCAGCAGTCGCGGGGGGGAACTCTCCTACAATGAGCAGTTCTTC	CASSRGGELSYNEQFF
TRBV5-4	-	few	TRBJ2-7	TGTGCCAGCAGACCCCCGGGTTCGTTGGAGCAGTACTTC	CASRPPGSLEQYF